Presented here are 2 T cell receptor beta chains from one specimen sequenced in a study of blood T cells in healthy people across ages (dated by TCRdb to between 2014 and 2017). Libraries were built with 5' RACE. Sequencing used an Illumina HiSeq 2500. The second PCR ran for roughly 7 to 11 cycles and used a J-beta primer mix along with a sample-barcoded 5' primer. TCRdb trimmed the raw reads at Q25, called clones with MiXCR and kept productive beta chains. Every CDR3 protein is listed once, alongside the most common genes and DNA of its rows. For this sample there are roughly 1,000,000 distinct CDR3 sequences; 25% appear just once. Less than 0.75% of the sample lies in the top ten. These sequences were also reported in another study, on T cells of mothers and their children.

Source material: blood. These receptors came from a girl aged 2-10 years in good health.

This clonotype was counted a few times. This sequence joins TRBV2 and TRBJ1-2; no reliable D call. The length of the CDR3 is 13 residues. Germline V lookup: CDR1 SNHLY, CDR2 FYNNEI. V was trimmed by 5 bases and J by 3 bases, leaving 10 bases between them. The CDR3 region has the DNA TGTGCCAGCAGTACCTGGAGCCACTATGGCTACACCTTC. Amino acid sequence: CASSTWSHYGYTF.

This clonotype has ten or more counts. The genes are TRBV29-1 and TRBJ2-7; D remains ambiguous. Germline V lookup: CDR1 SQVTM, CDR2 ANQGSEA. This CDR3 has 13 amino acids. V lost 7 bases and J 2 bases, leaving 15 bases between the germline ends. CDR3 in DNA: TGCAGCGCTGGGTCCGGGCTAACCTACGAGCAGTACTTC. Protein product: CSAGSGLTYEQYF.